This T cell receptor beta chain derives from a study of shared clonotypes between healthy human individuals. A note on this clone: Different DNA sequences within this sample yield the same CDR3.

Profiled with immunoSEQ multiplex PCR; TCRdb holds only in-frame clones, not every one. In the table there are about 2 million clones, less than 95% of which are singletons. Naive CD8 cells lacked CD45RO, underwent positive selection for CCR7 and left out terminally differentiated effector memory CD45RA+ cells. Those who donated, Caucasian adults without exception, all lived in Nashville, Tennessee. V lost 2 bases, J lost 4 bases, and 11 bases lay in between. This CDR3 is 14 amino acids long. Germline CDR1 MNHEY, CDR2 SMNVEV (reference sequence). The chain combines TRBV27 with TRBJ1-1, with a weak D call TRBD1 (5 bases). This receptor was obtained from a man aged 18 to 29 in good health. Sequencing was performed on naive CD8+ T cells sorted from blood. Written as DNA, the CDR3 is TGTGCCAGCAGTTTAGTGGGGGGAGGCACTGAAGCTTTCTTT. Protein product: CASSLVGGGTEAFF.